The rows below give T cell receptor beta chains drawn from one sample of a study of blood T cell repertoires in COVID-19. The assay was immunoSEQ multiplex PCR, and TCRdb's table has in-frame clones only and misses some. In the table there are 200,000 to 250,000 clones, 75% to 90% of which are singletons. Sequenced sample: peripheral blood. Source of these receptors: an elderly woman with COVID-19, enrolled during active disease. Both conserved end residues are trimmed from each CDR3.

>TRBV7-3
ASSLRPGQPNTEAF
>TRBV7-2
ASSVTSGSYEQY
>TRBV29-1
SARTSGSYEQY
>TRBV19
ASSIGRERRGDTQY
>TRBV28
ASSLRGLAGRDTGELF
>TRBV4-1
ASSQRDRDYGYT
>TRBV12-5
ASGLGQLNTEAF
>TRBV21-1
ASRKTLRGRGVLF
>TRBV7-9
ASSLGGMNTEAF
>TRBV6-5
ASSTDRPSYEQY
>TRBV9
ASSVSGSSTDTQY
>TRBV28
ASTRTGAGGEKLF
>TRBV7-3
ASSLATTGQGNNEQF
>TRBV12-3/TRBV12-4
ASSLSGRGYT
>TRBV18
ASSPGQSPQPQH
>TRBV11-1
ASSRSSTGRETQY
>TRBV11-1
ASSPDSLSYNEQF
>TRBV18
ASSLGENYGYT
>TRBV30
AWSRQVYGYT
>TRBV10-3
AISEWGGGAGYT
>TRBV3-1/TRBV3-2
ASSQQGTDTQY
>TRBV5-1
ASSPFSYGYT
>TRBV7-8
ASSSSQGWETQY
>TRBV5-1
ASSLGQENEKLF
>TRBV2
ASSGQGPPYNEQF
>TRBV11-2
ASSLDGTGFGTDTQY
>TRBV30
AWSGPTVSYGYT
>TRBV6-2/TRBV6-3
ASSYWGLTNEKLF
>TRBV4-1
ASSLTGGSIYGYT
>TRBV9
ASGPPMGAAETQY
>TRBV21-1
ASSKPMTTSFSGNTIY
>TRBV7-2
ASSLFVGTSGNTGELF
>TRBV29-1
SVEDGTHGQTSNQPQH
>TRBV4-1
ASSQETPMGGLHTGELF
>TRBV5-1
ASSGGGGTGVEAF
>TRBV30
AWSTSSERDYEKLF
>TRBV30
AWSRTVNTEAF
>TRBV7-9
ASSLEGLAEETQY